This TCR beta chain was retrieved from a study of monozygotic twins with cystic fibrosis. In this sample, this clone turned up a few times. Its cognate antigen is unknown. General observations from the study: Clonality was generally low (median about 0.0095), higher in the most severe patients. In 13 of 16 pairs, V gene usage was closest to the co-twin's. Monozygotic CF twins shared more identical nucleotide clonotypes than unrelated patients.

The germline gives CDR1 SGHNT, CDR2 YYREEE (reference sequence). V was cut by 1 base and J by 7 bases, with 11 bases left in between. This CDR3 is 13 amino acids long. Generated by immunoSEQ multiplex PCR, the TCRdb table keeps only in-frame clones and is missing some. Of about 20,000 clones in the sample, about 89% are singletons; the top ten hold roughly 1.5%. The sequence derives from a girl between 2 and 10 years old with cystic fibrosis. This chain uses TRBV5-4 with TRBJ1-2; D is unclear. Sequenced sample: blood. The CDR3 sequence: CASSLQVVGGYTF. As DNA, the CDR3 is TGTGCCAGCAGCTTGCAGGTTGTGGGTGGCTACACCTTC. The whole variable domain, filled in from reference TRBV5-4 and TRBJ1-2, reads ETGVTQSPTHLIKTRGQQVTLRCSSQSGHNTVSWYQQALGQGPQFIFQYYREEENGRGNFPPRFSGLQFPNYSSELNVNALELDDSALYLCASSLQVVGGYTFGSGTRLTVV.